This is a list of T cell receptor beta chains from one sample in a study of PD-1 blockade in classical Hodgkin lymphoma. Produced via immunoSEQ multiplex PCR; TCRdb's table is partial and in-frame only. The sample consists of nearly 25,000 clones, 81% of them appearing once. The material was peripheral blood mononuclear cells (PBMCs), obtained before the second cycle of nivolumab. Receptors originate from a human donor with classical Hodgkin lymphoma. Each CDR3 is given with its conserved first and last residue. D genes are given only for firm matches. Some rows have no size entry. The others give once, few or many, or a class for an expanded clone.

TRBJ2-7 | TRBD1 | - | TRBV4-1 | TGCGCCAGCAGCCAAGCCCCGGACAGGGAAACCTACGAGCAGTACTTC | CASSQAPDRETYEQYF
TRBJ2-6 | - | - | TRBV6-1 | TGTGCCAGCAGTCGTGATACTGGGGCCAACGTCCTGACTTTC | CASSRDTGANVLTF
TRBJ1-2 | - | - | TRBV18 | TGTGCCAGCTCACCACCCTCCGGGGGCGAAGGCTACACCTTC | CASSPPSGGEGYTF
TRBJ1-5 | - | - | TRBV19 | TGTGCCAGTAGTGCCGACATAAGTGGTCAGCCCCAGCATTTT | CASSADISGQPQHF
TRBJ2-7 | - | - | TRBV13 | TGTGCCAGCAGCTTAGGCCTCGTGGGGACCTCCTACGAGCAGTACTTC | CASSLGLVGTSYEQYF
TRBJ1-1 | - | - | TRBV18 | TGTGCCAGCTCACTGTCCCGGGACCGGGTCGGTGGGACTGAAGCTTTCTTT | CASSLSRDRVGGTEAFF
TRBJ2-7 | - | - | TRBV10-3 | TGTGCCATCAGTGAGCCGACGGAGGGCGCGGAAACCTACGAGCAGTACTTC | CAISEPTEGAETYEQYF
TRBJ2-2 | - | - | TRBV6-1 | TGTGCCAGCATCCCCATACGGGGCATCAGGGAGCTGTTTTTT | CASIPIRGIRELFF
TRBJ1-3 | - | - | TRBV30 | TGTGCCTGGAGTCGCGGGACACCCTCTGGAAACACCATATATTTT | CAWSRGTPSGNTIYF
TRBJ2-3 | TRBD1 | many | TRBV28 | TGTGCCAGCAGTTTAAGTGGGGGAATACAGGGGGTGGTCACAGATACGCAGTATTTT | CASSLSGGIQGVVTDTQYF
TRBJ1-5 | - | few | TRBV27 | TGTGCCAGCAGTTTAAATTTCAATCAGCCCCAGCATTTT | CASSLNFNQPQHF
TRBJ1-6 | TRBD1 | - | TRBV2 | TGTGCCAGCTTGAAGAGACAGGGGACGGCTAATTCACCCCTCCACTTT | CASLKRQGTANSPLHF
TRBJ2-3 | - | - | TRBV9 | TGTGCCAGCAGCGTAGGCCCCGCAGATACGCAGTATTTT | CASSVGPADTQYF
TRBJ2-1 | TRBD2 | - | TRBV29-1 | TGCAGCGTTGAACAACTAGCGGGAGCATATGAGCAGTTCTTC | CSVEQLAGAYEQFF
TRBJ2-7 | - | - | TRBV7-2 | TGTGCCAGCAGCTCACCAGGGACGCTCGCCTACGAGCAGTACTTC | CASSSPGTLAYEQYF
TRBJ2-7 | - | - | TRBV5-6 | TGTGCCAGCAGCTTGTTAGCGAACGAGCAGTACTTC | CASSLLANEQYF
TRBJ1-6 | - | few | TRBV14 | TGTGCCAGCAGCCAATTTTTTGGGGGCAGGTCACCCCTCCACTTT | CASSQFFGGRSPLHF
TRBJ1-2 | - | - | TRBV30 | TGTGCCTGGGGAAAGGAAGGGTTAAGCTACACCTTC | CAWGKEGLSYTF
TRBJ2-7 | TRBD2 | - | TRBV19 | TGTGCCAGTAGTATAGCAGCGGGAGGCGAGCAGTACTTC | CASSIAAGGEQYF
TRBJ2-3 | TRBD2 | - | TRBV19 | TGTGCCAGTAGTATTGCCCAAGGGGCTAGCGGGGGGGGCACAGATACGCAGTATTTT | CASSIAQGASGGGTDTQYF
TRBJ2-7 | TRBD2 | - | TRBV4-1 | TGCGCCAGCAGCGCTAGCGGGAGGCCCTACGAGCAGTACTTC | CASSASGRPYEQYF
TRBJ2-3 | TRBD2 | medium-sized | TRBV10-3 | TGTGCCATCAGGCGTAGCGGGGGAACCAATACGCAGTATTTT | CAIRRSGGTNTQYF
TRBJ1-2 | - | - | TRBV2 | TGTGCCAGCAGTTTCGCAGGGACCATACGCTACACCTTC | CASSFAGTIRYTF
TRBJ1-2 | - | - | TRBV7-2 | TGTGCCAGCAGGTCGGCTTATGGCTACACCTTC | CASRSAYGYTF
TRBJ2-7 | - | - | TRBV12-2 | TGTGCAAGTCGCTGGGCCCCCCAGGGGCGAACCTACGAGCAGTACTTC | CASRWAPQGRTYEQYF
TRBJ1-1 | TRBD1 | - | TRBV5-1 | TGCGCCAGCAGCCCGGGGACAGGGCACCTGAACACTGAAGCTTTCTTT | CASSPGTGHLNTEAFF
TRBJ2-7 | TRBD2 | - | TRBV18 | TGTGCCAGCTCATCGAAGGGCGGGAGGGCCATTTACGAGCAGTACTTC | CASSSKGGRAIYEQYF
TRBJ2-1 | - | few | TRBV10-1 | TGCGCCAGCAGTGGGGGGTCTAGGGGTGAGCAGTTCTTC | CASSGGSRGEQFF
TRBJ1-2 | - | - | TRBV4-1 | TGCGCCAGCAGCCAAGATGGGCGGGGACGGGGGAATGGCTACACCTTC | CASSQDGRGRGNGYTF
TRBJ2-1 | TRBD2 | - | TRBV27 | TGTGCCAGCAGTCCAAGGACTAGCTCCTACAATGAGCAGTTCTTC | CASSPRTSSYNEQFF
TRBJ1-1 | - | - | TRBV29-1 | TGCAGCTCCGGGGGGGGGATGAACACTGAAGCTTTCTTT | CSSGGGMNTEAFF
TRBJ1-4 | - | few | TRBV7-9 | TGTGCCAGCAGCTATGGACAAGCAACTAATGAAAAACTGTTTTTT | CASSYGQATNEKLFF
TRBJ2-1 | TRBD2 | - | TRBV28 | TGTGCCAGCAGTTTAGGGCGGGAGGGCCCCTACAATGAGCAGTTCTTC | CASSLGREGPYNEQFF
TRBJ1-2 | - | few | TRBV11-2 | TGTGCCAGCAGCTTAGCTGGGGGGCGCGGCTATGGCTACACCTTC | CASSLAGGRGYGYTF
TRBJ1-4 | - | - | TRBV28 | TGTGCCGGGGGCAGTATTAATGAAAAACTGTTTTTT | CAGGSINEKLFF
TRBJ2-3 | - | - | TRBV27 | TGTGCCAGCAGTTTAGGACTCTACACAGATACGCAGTATTTT | CASSLGLYTDTQYF
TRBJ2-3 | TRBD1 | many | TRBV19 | TGTGCCAGTAGTATAAGCCCTTGGACAGGGGGAACAGATACGCAGTATTTT | CASSISPWTGGTDTQYF
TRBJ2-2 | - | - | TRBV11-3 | TGTGCCAGCAGCGGGTGGCGGGGGCGGAACACCGGGGAGCTGTTTTTT | CASSGWRGRNTGELFF
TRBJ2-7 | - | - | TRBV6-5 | TGTGCCAGCAGTTACTCTTGGGAATACGAGCAGTACTTC | CASSYSWEYEQYF
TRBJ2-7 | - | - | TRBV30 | TGTGCCTGGAGTGACGCTTACGAGCAGTACTTC | CAWSDAYEQYF
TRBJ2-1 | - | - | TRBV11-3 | TGTGCCAGCAGGTCGACGGGGGACAATGAGCAGTTCTTC | CASRSTGDNEQFF
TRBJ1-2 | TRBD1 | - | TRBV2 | TGTGCCAGCAAACCGGGACAGGGAATGCTCGGGGGCTACACCTTC | CASKPGQGMLGGYTF
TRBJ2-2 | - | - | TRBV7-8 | TGTGCCAGCAGCTTATTTCCCACCGGGGAGCTGTTTTTT | CASSLFPTGELFF
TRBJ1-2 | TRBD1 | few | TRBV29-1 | TGCAGCGTAGAAGGCGGGACAGGGTATGGCTACACCTTC | CSVEGGTGYGYTF
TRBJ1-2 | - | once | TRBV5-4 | TGTGCCAGCAGCGTTGGACAGAGTTATGACTACACCTTC | CASSVGQSYDYTF